A selection of T cell receptor beta chains follows, all from one sample in a study of OX40 agonist ivuxolimab in advanced cancers. Sequencing was performed with immunoSEQ multiplex PCR; in TCRdb, only in-frame clones are kept and a portion is missing. The table shows about 68,000 clones, with more than 75% occurring only once. Sequences were derived from CD4+ or CD8+ T cells sorted from blood, sampled in a trial of the OX40 agonist ivuxolimab. Every receptor here comes from an adult with an advanced solid tumor such as melanoma, head and neck, liver or kidney cancer. The CDR3 runs from the conserved cysteine through the conserved F or W. A D gene is named only where the DNA matches it firmly. Rows give clone size only sometimes, using once, few, many, or a class for an expanded clone.

cdr3_nt	cdr3_aa	clone_size	d_call	v_call	j_call
TGTGCCAGCAGTATTAGGGGTTCCTACGAGCAGTACTTC	CASSIRGSYEQYF	NA	NA	TRBV2	TRBJ2-7
TGTGCCAGCCGGGACTTATCCTACGAGCAGTACTTC	CASRDLSYEQYF	NA	NA	TRBV6-1	TRBJ2-7
TGTGCCAGCAGTTGGAACGGACCTTCCGGGGAGCTGTTTTTT	CASSWNGPSGELFF	NA	NA	TRBV6-5	TRBJ2-2
TGTGCCAGCAGCCTAGTGGGGCGGGATCTCTATGGCTACACCTTC	CASSLVGRDLYGYTF	NA	NA	TRBV7-9	TRBJ1-2
TGCAGCGTTGAGGGGACTAGAGGGGAGACCCAGTACTTC	CSVEGTRGETQYF	NA	TRBD2	TRBV29-1	TRBJ2-5
TGTGCCAGAAGCTTGGAATCCAGGTTCGGAGCAACTAATGAAAAACTGTTTTTT	CARSLESRFGATNEKLFF	NA	NA	TRBV5-3	TRBJ1-4
TGTGCCAGCAGTGCTTACAGGCAATCTAGCACAGATACGCAGTATTTT	CASSAYRQSSTDTQYF	once	NA	TRBV2	TRBJ2-3
TGTGCCAGCTCAGGACAGGGTAAGGAGCAGTACTTC	CASSGQGKEQYF	NA	TRBD1	TRBV18	TRBJ2-7
TGTGCCAGCAGCCAAGATAGGGGCAGCTACACCGGGGAGCTGTTTTTT	CASSQDRGSYTGELFF	NA	NA	TRBV4-2	TRBJ2-2
TGTGCCATCAGTGAGTCGTTAACGGGGGAAACCTCCTACGAGCAGTACTTC	CAISESLTGETSYEQYF	NA	NA	TRBV10-3	TRBJ2-7
TGTGCCATCAGTCAAGGGATTAGCTCTGGAAACACCATATATTTT	CAISQGISSGNTIYF	NA	NA	TRBV10-3	TRBJ1-3
TGTGCCAGCAGCTTAAATGGGGGGGCGAACACTGAAGCTTTCTTT	CASSLNGGANTEAFF	NA	NA	TRBV7-3	TRBJ1-1
TGTGCCAGCAGCCCACCAGCCGTGGCCTTGGGCACAGATACGCAGTATTTT	CASSPPAVALGTDTQYF	NA	NA	TRBV28	TRBJ2-3
TGTGCCAGCAGTCCGGACTGGAGCTCCTACAATGAGCAGTTCTTC	CASSPDWSSYNEQFF	once	NA	TRBV6-4	TRBJ2-1
TGTGCCAGCACCCCCTCCAGGTTAAACACTGAAGCTTTCTTT	CASTPSRLNTEAFF	NA	NA	TRBV2	TRBJ1-1
TGTGCCAGCAGCTCTAGCGGGACTCTAGCCAAAAACATTCAGTACTTC	CASSSSGTLAKNIQYF	NA	TRBD2	TRBV5-4	TRBJ2-4
TGTGCCAGCAGTGAAATGTCGGACAGGGTTGAGGACAAAAACATTCAGTACTTC	CASSEMSDRVEDKNIQYF	NA	TRBD1	TRBV2	TRBJ2-4
TGTGCCAGCAGCTTATATCGGGCAGCTGGCTACACCTTC	CASSLYRAAGYTF	NA	NA	TRBV11-2	TRBJ1-2
TGTGCCAGCAGCATTCTAGCGGGGGGGAGCACAGATACGCAGTATTTT	CASSILAGGSTDTQYF	NA	TRBD2	TRBV27	TRBJ2-3
TGTGCCAGCAGTTTGTGGCAAACGAACTATGGCTACACCTTC	CASSLWQTNYGYTF	once	NA	TRBV28	TRBJ1-2
TGTGCCAGCAGCCCAGACTTCTACGAGCAGTACTTC	CASSPDFYEQYF	NA	NA	TRBV7-9	TRBJ2-7